This T cell receptor (beta chain) was sequenced in a study of cytomegalovirus exposure and HLA in healthy donors (dated by TCRdb to the late 2010s). Broadly, across the study: In an earlier analysis of some 550 of the donors, approximately 260 Gb of sequence data and 90 million to 130 million unique TCR beta sequences from about 179 million T cells were reported. Roughly 320 gigabases of sequencing data and around 85 million unique TCR sequences made up an early release that covered several hundred HLA-typed donors. Of the 398 genotyped donors, less than 85% were placed in the genetic ancestry cluster associated with self-reported Caucasian donors. The study aimed to test whether signatures of past pathogen exposure could be identified by cataloging public T cell receptors. Using immunosequencing, the study profiled T cell repertoires from 500 to 800 subjects and related those repertoires to cytomegalovirus serostatus. Besides the first cohort of 666 subjects, a separate validation cohort made up of over a hundred different subjects was used. To predict cytomegalovirus infection status, the study brought together high-throughput TCR immunosequencing, statistical association of individual TCRs with disease status, and machine learning. A later analysis re-examined previously published TCR beta repertoires from about 700 donors and added high-resolution HLA genotyping to investigate patterns of TCR occurrence. In the later analysis, no new phenotypic data were used to find candidate immune exposures; instead, reliance was placed on TCR beta sequences and their occurrence across donors. In an earlier analysis of 500 to 650 of the donors, high-throughput TCR beta sequencing was used to judge whether each TCR beta V gene segment behaved as functional or pseudogenic. Donor age, sex, ethnicity and CMV serostatus were compiled alongside the repertoire data. A later genetic analysis used genome-wide SNP genotypes for about 65% of the 666 donors, treating that subset as a discovery cohort. Every discovery cohort repertoire had been produced on one sequencing platform. Class I and class II HLA loci were covered by the typing at four-digit resolution. The number of donors typed differed by locus, with 629-630 for A, B, C, DRB1 and DQB1, more than 500 for DQA1, 606 for DPA1, and some 440 for DPB1. Four or five DR-DQ haplotypes were handled as single units for association and clustering because linkage in the cohort was strong. On average, around 200,000 unique TCR beta nucleotide sequences were sequenced per donor among about 400 genotyped donors of the cohort, with 15% to 20% of those sequences being non-productive.

The cohort was made up of roughly 670 healthy bone marrow donors. At the time of sampling, every cohort member was nominally healthy, though immune exposures that went unrecorded were likely present. The donor tested CMV seronegative, placing the donor among the 352 seronegative members of the cohort. A peripheral blood sample was collected from each donor, and TCR beta sequencing was performed on peripheral blood mononuclear cells. The Qiagen DNeasy Blood Extraction Kit was used to extract genomic DNA from the blood cell samples. Comment on this clone: Its antigen remains undetermined. It has no much larger one-base neighbor in the sample; base qualities were not kept.

Study-level results and caveats: Across donors, most TCR sequences were observed very rarely, whereas some public TCRs were present in many individuals. A later analysis found that TCR association rates varied across HLA loci, with DRB1 alleles showing the most associated TCRs and HLA-C alleles the fewest. According to the authors, the approach could potentially be generalized to other disease states and immunological phenotypes. According to a later genetic analysis, donors in an Asian-associated ancestry cluster had fewer N-insertions in productive TCRs than the approximately 700-donor mean. A total of 150 to 200 TCR beta chains were listed by the study as associated with cytomegalovirus. Roughly uniform sequencing depth across donors was assumed in presence/absence analyses, although this assumption may not hold. A cluster of highly shared sequence variants was judged likely to be a technical artifact of the sequencing pipeline. In a later analysis, HLA-associated TCR beta chains were found to be more clonally expanded and to have lower generation probabilities than equally common non-associated chains. Specific HLA alleles were associated with roughly 17,000 TCR beta sequences at a false discovery rate of 0.05 in a later analysis. The 87-base-pair reads could not distinguish some IMGT-functional V segments, including TRBV6-2 and TRBV6-3, so those segments were excluded. V-gene and J-gene trimming of TCR beta chains was associated with a missense DCLRE1C variant in a later genetic analysis, and the association was replicated in an independent cohort. HLA typing was unavailable for some donors at each locus, so association tests used only the typed subset. Assigning TCR associations to individual alleles was difficult when HLA alleles, especially DR and DQ, strongly co-occurred. In an earlier analysis of some 500 of the donors, most TCR beta V segments appeared in productive rearrangements about 87% or about 30% of the time, broadly matching IMGT annotations. Only TCR beta chains were sequenced in this cohort, and the absence of alpha or paired-chain data limited detectable features. The classifier was reported to diagnose cytomegalovirus status with high specificity and sensitivity in both the original and validation cohorts. Linkage disequilibrium might explain the correlated functional status among segregating V segments, but an unknown experimental factor could not be ruled out. A later analysis reported that several top co-occurrence clusters appeared linked to parvovirus B19, influenza, CMV and Epstein-Barr virus. The earlier analysis of 587 of the donors excluded roughly 16 rarely observed V segments, including chromosome 9 orphons, because counts were too low. Most CMV-associated TCR beta chains appeared to be HLA-restricted in a later analysis, and the HLA associations seemed to be driven largely by CMV exposure. In vitro tests confirmed that a few of the cytomegalovirus-associated TCR beta chains recognize cytomegalovirus antigens. A further reported finding was that TCR beta sequences accurately predicted the HLA-A and HLA-B alleles for most subjects in the first cohort. Immune exposure information for the cohort was limited to CMV serostatus.

CDR1 and CDR2 (SGHVS, FQNEAQ) derive from the germline V gene. V sheds 5 bases and J sheds 5 bases, leaving 8 bases between their ends. The CDR3 contains 12 residues, cysteine and phenylalanine counted. Only the CDR3 portion is preserved as DNA: 36 bases, with reading frame beginning at the first base. The method was the immunoSEQ multiplex PCR assay. For the multiplex PCR, a mixture combining 60 forward primers for TCR Vbeta segments and 13 reverse primers for TCR Jbeta segments was used. A multiplex PCR assay on genomic DNA amplified the CDR3 region of rearranged TCR beta genes. The Illumina HiSeq System was used to sequence the amplified TCR beta libraries as 87-base-pair reads. In the source study's methods: In a later analysis, some 80 million unique TCR beta chains were counted across the roughly 670 repertoires, and roughly 10 million of these chains were shared by at least two donors. Raw reads were error-corrected and collapsed into unique sequences with a nearest-neighbor algorithm that merged closely related sequences to remove PCR and sequencing errors. V, D and J gene segments were assigned by aligning CDR3 sequences to IMGT reference sequences. For a sequence to be retained, a match of at least six nucleotides to both a V gene segment and a J gene segment was required. Rearrangements were classified as productive when the CDR3 lacked stop codons and remained in frame with V and J, and all other rearrangements were classified as non-productive. CDR3 was defined according to IMGT convention as the region running from the second conserved V-encoded cysteine to the conserved J-encoded phenylalanine. The earlier analysis of about 500 of the donors excluded sequences that lacked an unambiguous match to a single V gene segment. In an earlier analysis of 587 of the donors, V segments were called functional above 56.7% productive rearrangements and were called segregating when the between-donor standard deviation exceeded 5%. A statistical classification framework was developed to diagnose cytomegalovirus status using the catalog of TCR beta chain sequences. A later analysis assigned V and J genes by comparing TCR nucleotide sequences with IMGT/GENE-DB human TR gene sequences. Using the TCRdist pipeline, a later analysis assigned CDR3 sequences along with most-parsimonious VDJ recombination scenarios. In a later analysis, each TCR beta chain was defined by its CDR3 amino acid sequence together with its V-gene family, and reads lacking a unique V-gene family were excluded. To address suspected cross-contamination and a sequencing artifact, a later analysis removed roughly 580 highly shared, low-generation-probability nucleotide sequences. A later analysis calculated a clonal expansion index for each public chain from normalized within-repertoire ranks of inferred template counts. In a later analysis, generation probabilities were computed using a VDJ recombination model fitted to out-of-frame rearrangements, and the results were checked against IGoR. A later analysis scored TCR-TCR, TCR-HLA and TCR-CMV co-occurrence with hypergeometric tests, applying a repertoire-size bias correction to TCR pairs. To estimate false discovery rates, a later analysis permuted the HLA or CMV assignments 20 times. In a later analysis, co-occurring TCRs were grouped using DBSCAN, with TCRdist sequence similarity added in when clustering inside HLA-allele-positive subsets. Co-occurrence clustering excluded repertoires with fewer than 30,000 or more than 120,000 public chains, plus five with anomalous nucleotide sharing. In TCRdb, the immuneACCESS table is reduced to in-frame sequences with V and J assigned. These tables do not hold every clone; where another copy was compared, an unresolved V gene accounts for under half, and the others remain unexplained. Clonal size and the V and J genes are those of that table, whereas D and trimming came from the DNA. This sample is represented by around 96,000 clones; approximately 80% of them were singletons. The ten largest clones take up approximately 2% of the sample.

The sample comprised PBMCs. The rearranged chain carries TRBV7-8 and TRBJ2-3, with TRBD2 as a weak D call on 5 bases. This receptor was identified in a man between 18 and 35 years old in good health and CMV-seronegative. The CDR3 amino acid sequence is: CASSRGLDTQYF. The nucleotide sequence is given as TGTGCCAGCAGCAGAGGGTTAGATACGCAGTATTTT.